This entry lists 29 T cell receptor beta chains sequenced from one sample in a study of T cell responses to AZD1222 COVID-19 vaccine. This table comes from immunoSEQ multiplex PCR, and its TCRdb copy is limited to in-frame clones, with some not included. Here the sample spans around 160,000 clones, just over 90% being singletons. Material: peripheral blood, obtained on day 0 of MenACWY control vaccination. The receptors derive from an adult in good health.

The gene calls are TRBV7-6 and TRBJ2-6, with D tentatively TRBD1 (6 bases). The CDR3 covers 18 residues. CDR1 is SGHVS, CDR2 FNYEAQ, per germline. Trimming took off 2 bases at V and 2 bases at J, with 16 bases between the two ends. CDR3 in amino acids: CASSLKTAGATGANVLTF. The CDR3 nucleotides are TGTGCCAGCAGCTTAAAAACTGCAGGGGCGACTGGGGCCAACGTCCTGACTTTC.

The chain is built from TRBV10-1 and TRBJ1-1; no clear D gene. The germline V gene has CDR1 WNHNN and CDR2 SYGVQD (reference sequence). The CDR3 has 15 residues. Between the trimmed V and J ends, which lost 0 bases and 3 bases, there was a span of 11 bases. The CDR3 region has the DNA TGCGCCAGCAGTGAGTCAGTGGGTTTTTACACTGAAGCTTTCTTT. This sequence encodes CASSESVGFYTEAFF.

The chain joins TRBV18 to TRBJ2-1; weak D call: TRBD1 (7 bases). Germline V gives CDR1 KGHSH, CDR2 LQKENI. The CDR3 loop spans 15 amino acids. V lost 2 bases and J lost 5, with 13 bases in between. CDR3 nucleotide sequence: TGTGCCAGCTCACCAGCACAGGGGACTCACAATGAGCAGTTCTTC. Amino acid sequence: CASSPAQGTHNEQFF.

The genes are TRBV9 and TRBJ2-7; unclear D gene. V gave up 0 bases and J gave up 6 bases, with 13 bases separating them. The CDR3 has 14 residues. Germline V gene lookup returns CDR1 SGDLS and CDR2 YYNGEE. CDR3 amino acids: CASSVDWDVSEQYF. CDR3 nucleotide sequence: TGTGCCAGCAGCGTAGATTGGGATGTTAGCGAGCAGTACTTC.

The chain links TRBV10-3 to TRBJ1-5; 7 nucleotides align to TRBD1. This CDR3 spans 15 amino acids. After removal of 2 bases from V and 3 bases from J, the junction contained 4 bases not matched to a gene. Per the germline V gene, CDR1 is ENHRY and CDR2 is SYGVKD. CDR3 nucleotides: TGTGCCATCAGTGAGGGACAGGAGTCCAATCAGCCCCAGCATTTT. It yields the protein CAISEGQESNQPQHF.

The V and J genes are TRBV5-1 and TRBJ1-6; D unresolved. Germline CDR1 reads SGHRS; CDR2 reads YFSETQ. CDR3 length equals 16 residues. Trimming cost V 1 base and J 0 bases, with 8 bases left between them. The CDR3 sequence: CASSLMGSSYNSPLHF. CDR3 sequence (DNA): TGCGCCAGCAGCTTGATGGGGAGCTCCTATAATTCACCCCTCCACTTT.

The J gene is TRBJ2-7, the V gene TRBV19; no reliable D call. The germline V and J ends were trimmed by 0 bases and 3 bases, with 12 bases remaining between them. The CDR3 totals 15 residues. The germline V gene encodes CDR1 LNHDA and CDR2 SQIVND (reference sequence). DNA of the CDR3: TGTGCCAGTAGTATAGATCATTCCAGAGTCTACGAGCAGTACTTC. Protein: CASSIDHSRVYEQYF.

The gene calls are TRBV18 and TRBJ1-5, with 11 bases fitting TRBD1. From germline, CDR1 is KGHSH and CDR2 LQKENI. The J segment lost 7 bases and the V segment lost 6 bases, leaving 8 bases of the junction unmatched. The CDR3 runs 15 residues. The CDR3: CASSQGQGDDQPQHF. CDR3 nucleotide sequence: TGTGCCAGCTCTCAGGGACAGGGGGATGACCAGCCCCAGCATTTT.

CDR3 sequence reads: CASSLGWTGGTEAFF. The CDR3 DNA follows: TGTGCCAGCAGCTTAGGGTGGACAGGGGGCACTGAAGCTTTCTTT. The chain carries TRBV7-9 and TRBJ1-1, with TRBD1 matching 10 bases. V lost 1 base, J lost 4 bases, and 3 bases stayed unmatched. The length of the CDR3 is 15 residues. Germline V gene sequence: CDR1 SEHNR, CDR2 FQNEAQ (reference sequence).

The chain couples TRBV12-3 or TRBV12-4 to TRBJ2-1, with D perhaps TRBD1 or TRBD2 (5 bases each). V lost 7 bases and J lost 8, with 12 bases in between. The CDR3 contains 12 residues. This chain's CDR3 is CASTDRGDEQFF. CDR3 nucleotides: TGTGCCAGCACCGATCGAGGGGATGAGCAGTTCTTC.

The chain's CDR3 is CASSVPSSYNEQFF. DNA of the CDR3: TGTGCCAGCAGCGTACCCAGCTCCTACAATGAGCAGTTCTTC. The chain carries TRBV7-2 and TRBJ2-1; no reliable D call. Germline lookup yields CDR1 SGHTA and CDR2 FQGNSA. V gave up 5 bases and J gave up 0 bases, with 8 bases separating them. The CDR3 totals 14 residues.

V usage is TRBV6-5 and J usage is TRBJ2-3; no definite D call. Trimming removed 4 bases at V and 1 base at J, with 12 bases between. The CDR3 runs 15 residues. Germline CDR1 is MNHEY and CDR2 is SVGAGI. CDR3 sequence reads: CASSSGVDGTDTQYF. CDR3 bases: TGTGCCAGCAGTTCTGGCGTTGATGGCACAGATACGCAGTATTTT.

The V gene is TRBV7-9, the J gene TRBJ1-5; 12 nucleotides align to TRBD1. CDR1 SEHNR and CDR2 FQNEAQ come from the germline V gene (reference sequence). The CDR3 covers 15 residues. V shed 6 bases, J shed 6 bases, and the junction held 6 bases outside the gene matches. The chain's CDR3 is CASSMGQGAGQPQHF. In nucleotides, the CDR3 is TGTGCCAGCAGTATGGGACAGGGGGCAGGTCAGCCCCAGCATTTT.

V and J are TRBV19 and TRBJ2-1; D gene ambiguous. CDR3 length equals 11 residues. V gave up 7 bases and J gave up 7 bases, with 8 bases separating them. Germline V gives CDR1 LNHDA, CDR2 SQIVND (reference sequence). CDR3 in DNA: TGTGCCAGTAATTGGGGTAATGAGCAGTTCTTC. This sequence encodes CASNWGNEQFF.

This chain joins TRBV27 and TRBJ2-2; D remains unclear. Germline V gene sequence: CDR1 MNHEY, CDR2 SMNVEV (reference sequence). Trimming pared 6 bases from V and 1 base from J, leaving 12 bases between. The CDR3 is 15 amino acids. This chain's CDR3 is CASSFGTRNTGELFF. As DNA, the CDR3 is TGTGCCAGCAGCTTTGGCACCCGGAACACCGGGGAGCTGTTTTTT.

CDR3 in DNA: TGTGCCAGCAGCTTCAACTACGAGCAGTACTTC. It is translated as CASSFNYEQYF. The rearrangement uses TRBV11-2 and TRBJ2-7; D is unclear. The germline V gene encodes CDR1 SGHAT and CDR2 FQNNGV. V shed 3 bases and J shed 3 bases, with 3 bases lying between them. The CDR3 has 11 residues.

The chain combines TRBV19 with TRBJ2-7; 9 nucleotides agree with TRBD1. The CDR3 consists of 13 residues. Trimming removed 6 bases from V and 5 bases from J; junction bases left unmatched: 5. The V gene's germline CDR1 is LNHDA and CDR2 SQIVND (reference sequence). This chain's CDR3 is CASRGQGLNEQYF. CDR3 bases: TGTGCCAGTAGGGGACAGGGTCTCAACGAGCAGTACTTC.

The chain is built from TRBV18 and TRBJ2-2; TRBD2 matches 10 bases. The CDR3 contains 16 residues. The trim removed 9 bases at V and 7 bases at J, leaving 14 bases unmatched. The germline V gene has CDR1 KGHSH and CDR2 LQKENI. CDR3 in amino acids: CASSPQSGRASGELFF. DNA of the CDR3: TGTGCCAGTTCTCCCCAGAGCGGGAGGGCCAGCGGGGAGCTGTTTTTT.

This chain connects TRBV18 to TRBJ2-1; TRBD2 matches 11 bases. V trimming: 3 bases; J trimming: 5 bases; junction bases outside the gene matches: 0. Looked up from germline, CDR1 is KGHSH and CDR2 is LQKENI. The CDR3 totals 14 residues. The chain's CDR3 is CASSPGLADNEQFF. For the CDR3, the DNA is TGTGCCAGCTCACCGGGACTAGCGGACAATGAGCAGTTCTTC.

CDR3 DNA: TGTGCCAGCAGCGCACCTGACGACTCGAACACCGGGGAGCTGTTTTTT. Translated: CASSAPDDSNTGELFF. The chain couples TRBV9 to TRBJ2-2; D gene uncertain. V lost 3 bases to trimming and J lost 0 bases, with 12 bases between them. This CDR3 region has 16 residues. From germline, CDR1 is SGDLS and CDR2 YYNGEE.

The chain has TRBV11-2 and TRBJ1-1; a weak D match, TRBD1 (6 bases). The CDR3 is 14 amino acids. The germline CDR1 and CDR2 sequences are SGHAT and FQNNGV. The V and J ends lost 2 bases and 4 bases respectively, with 11 bases between them. CDR3 loop: CASSLRGGGTEAFF. The CDR3, as DNA: TGTGCCAGCAGCTTAAGGGGGGGTGGCACTGAAGCTTTCTTT.

V and J are TRBV19 and TRBJ2-1, with D tentatively TRBD2 (6 bases). CDR1 is LNHDA, CDR2 SQIVND, per germline (reference sequence). V shed 3 bases and J shed 3 bases, with 12 bases lying between them. CDR3 size: 15 residues. As DNA, the CDR3 is TGTGCCAGTAGTATTCGGGACTCCAACTACAATGAGCAGTTCTTC. It translates to CASSIRDSNYNEQFF.

The chain recombines TRBV7-9 with TRBJ1-1; D is ambiguous. The CDR3 length is 12 residues. The germline V gene has CDR1 SEHNR and CDR2 FQNEAQ (reference sequence). Trimming took 1 base from V and 4 from J, leaving 4 bases between them. CDR3 amino acids: CASSLGTTEAFF. The CDR3 DNA sequence: TGTGCCAGCAGCTTAGGGACCACTGAAGCTTTCTTT.

This chain joins TRBV19 and TRBJ2-1; 9 nucleotides align to TRBD2. Germline lookup yields CDR1 LNHDA and CDR2 SQIVND (reference sequence). J lost 4 bases, V lost 7 bases, and 5 bases had no gene match. The CDR3 extends over 14 amino acids. CDR3 DNA: TGTGCCAGTAATAACGGACTAGCGTACAATGAGCAGTTCTTC. The encoded protein is CASNNGLAYNEQFF.

The rearrangement joins TRBV19 to TRBJ2-1; 7 nucleotides line up with TRBD1. The CDR3 runs 15 residues. Germline V gene lookup returns CDR1 LNHDA and CDR2 SQIVND (reference sequence). The J segment lost 5 bases and the V segment lost 4 bases, leaving 8 bases of the junction unmatched. CDR3 residues: CASSKDRWANNEQFF. The CDR3 bases are TGTGCCAGTAGTAAGGACAGGTGGGCGAACAATGAGCAGTTCTTC.

This clone came up once. The chain links TRBV9 to TRBJ1-1, with D hard to call. The CDR3 contains 15 residues. Trimming took 4 bases from V and 5 from J, leaving 18 bases between them. Germline CDR1 is SGDLS and CDR2 is YYNGEE. For the CDR3, the DNA is TGTGCCAGCAGCCCAGGTTTGCAGACGACAACTGAAGCTTTCTTT. As protein: CASSPGLQTTTEAFF.

The chain is built from TRBV6-5 and TRBJ2-7; TRBD1 matches at 9 bases. CDR1 MNHEY and CDR2 SVGAGI come from the germline V gene. V was pared by 1 base and J by 2 bases, with 3 bases of the junction left unmatched. This CDR3 has 15 residues. The CDR3 here is CASSYYGQGTYEQYF. CDR3 nucleotides: TGTGCCAGCAGTTACTATGGACAGGGGACCTACGAGCAGTACTTC.

This chain connects TRBV19 to TRBJ1-5; 9 bases map to TRBD1. Germline CDR1 is LNHDA and CDR2 is SQIVND (reference sequence). The trim removed 7 bases at V and 7 bases at J, leaving 11 bases unmatched. The CDR3 runs 15 residues. This chain's CDR3 is CASNLDRGIYQPQHF. In DNA form, the CDR3 reads TGTGCCAGTAACCTGGACAGGGGTATTTACCAGCCCCAGCATTTT.

This clone was found a few times. The chain joins TRBV6-4 to TRBJ2-3; 13 bases match TRBD2. The CDR3 consists of 14 residues. With 4 bases clipped from V and 5 bases from J, the junction kept 0 bases outside the gene matches. Per germline, CDR1 MRHNA and CDR2 SNTAGT. CDR3 loop: CASSGTSGGDTQYF. The CDR3 DNA follows: TGTGCCAGCAGTGGGACTAGCGGGGGAGATACGCAGTATTTT.